Included here is one T cell receptor beta chain sequence, with context. CDR3 length: 13 residues. V was trimmed by 9 bases and J by 4 bases, leaving 14 bases between them. The germline CDR1 and CDR2 sequences are ENHRY and SYGVKD. Under the authors' procedure: Reference gene primer amplification gave nucleated cell count estimates. Clones were sequenced by immunoSEQ multiplex PCR, and TCRdb holds only the in-frame ones, with some missing. V and J calls and clone size are those listed in that table; D and trimming were worked out from the DNA. Of around 260,000 clones listed, 86% were seen once; the top ten hold around 9.5%. The data belong to a study of blood T cell repertoires in COVID-19. Turning to the study itself: COVID-19 samples from acute and convalescent phases originated in the United States, Italy and Spain. Nucleic acid was either cDNA or gDNA, and it came from T cells, B-cell-depleted T cells, or PBMCs.

The chain carries TRBV10-3 and TRBJ2-3; perhaps TRBD2 as D (5 bases). The sequencing sample was made of peripheral blood. This clonotype originated in a man aged 35 to 55 who had recovered from COVID-19. The CDR3 loop is CAMGSLDADTQYF. For the CDR3, the DNA is TGTGCCATGGGTTCACTAGATGCAGATACGCAGTATTTT.